The text below deals with one T cell receptor (beta chain). There is no known antigen for this receptor. Base qualities are not recorded, but no much larger clone differs from it by a single base. Including the terminal cysteine and phenylalanine, the CDR3 comprises 13 residues. Only the CDR3 part of the read is kept: 39 bases, read in frame from the first base. Per the germline V gene, MNHNS is the CDR1 and SASEGT is the CDR2. V is trimmed back by 7 bases and J by 4 bases, and the junction contains 4 bases that no gene match accounts for. The data are from a study of shared clonotypes between healthy human individuals (dated by TCRdb to the early 2020s). Regarding the study in general: The cohort comprised a couple of women and a few men aged 18 to 49 years. For each donor, CD4 naive and CD4 memory were each given three plates, CD8 naive was given two plates, and CD8 memory was given one plate. The study deeply sequenced blood TCR repertoires of about five healthy adults to estimate repertoire size and the extent of clonotype sharing between individuals. To increase sequencing depth and limit assay-specific biases, TCR repertoire library preparation and sequencing were carried out by different laboratories using diverse techniques. Per donor, leukapheresis produced somewhere between about 0.94 and 9 billion PBMCs. Results and caveats for the whole study, not just this receptor: The small number of donors limited the genetic and exposure-history diversity represented. Clonotypes shared by all four sorted-subset donors showed higher generation probabilities than non-shared clonotypes. Approximately 5% of naive CD4, around 3.6% of naive CD8, 2% to 2.5% of memory CD4, and more than 0.35% of memory CD8 clonotypes were shared across several donors. Naive subsets generally had larger estimated clonotype richness than memory subsets did. Rarefaction of sorted-subset datasets indicated incomplete sequencing despite the large sequencing depth. Sampling was restricted to blood, and TCR repertoires in tissue are likely to differ from TCR repertoires in blood. Pairwise subsampling led to the expectation that sequencing depth would affect the degree of clonotype sharing among donors.

TCR CDR3 regions were amplified from genomic DNA by multiplex PCR using the deep immunoSEQ assay. Genomic DNA extracted from each cell subset was distributed evenly over all wells of several immunoSEQ 96-well plates, and each plate served as one replicate. For sorted subsets, about 210 ng of genomic DNA, equivalent to about 30,000 T cell genomes, went into each replicate PCR. The purified libraries were quantified using a Qubit 3.0 fluorometer, sized with a Bioanalyzer 2100, and then quantified again using the KAPA Library Quantification kit. Each immunoSEQ 96-well plate was sequenced on its own single-read 150-cycle Illumina NextSeq 550 flow cell. As for the authors' bioinformatics: The immunoSEQ output contained only junctional sequences without quality scores, so filtering could not match that applied to full-length reads. Sequences were annotated with PyIR, a Python wrapper for IgBLAST v1.9, using IMGT germline references to assign V/J genes and CDR3. Any read was removed if the V/J assignment was weak (E-value above 1e-6), the CDR3 was missing, or the read contained stop codons, out-of-frame junctions, or ambiguous translated residues. V3J clonotypes were defined as sequences sharing the same inferred V gene, J gene, and CDR3 amino acid sequence. To compute the percentage overlap between repertoires, the number of shared unique clonotypes was divided by the size of the smaller repertoire. RTK rarefaction, the Chao1 estimator, and Recon v2.1 estimates of unobserved clonotypes were used to assess repertoire richness. Generation probabilities for all TCRbeta clonotypes obtained by the gDNA method from a few donors were computed using OLGA. TCRdb re-hosts the immuneACCESS table, in-frame sequences only. Its copies lack some clones; in the studies checked, an unresolved V gene accounts for under half of them, and the cause for the rest is not known. The D gene and trimming were derived from the DNA, and the V and J assignments and clone size from that table. Across this sample there are about a million clones, with about 74% seen only once. The top ten constitute around 1.4% of the sample.

Donors were healthy HIV-negative adults with no recently reported acute infections or vaccinations. Every donor was a Caucasian adult residing in Nashville, Tennessee, USA. CD4+ T cells were enriched through magnetic negative selection, after which naive cells were positively selected on CD45RA and the remaining negative fraction served as the memory subset. Blood was collected by leukapheresis, and PBMCs were isolated by Ficoll-Histopaque density gradient centrifugation and then cryopreserved in liquid nitrogen vapor phase. Purity and quantity of every magnetically sorted T cell population were checked by analytical flow cytometry. Each sorted fraction had its genomic DNA isolated and then quantified by UV absorbance on a Nanodrop 2000c.

The sequencing input was memory CD4+ T cells sorted from blood. The sample's cell subset or site, from its label and the paper: CD45RA-negative fraction. This receptor was taken from a man younger than 35 in good health. Recombination linked TRBV6-1 to TRBJ2-5, with 9 junctional bases fitting TRBD2. CDR3 protein: CASTLTSGETQYF. The DNA reads TGTGCCAGCACATTGACTAGCGGAGAGACCCAGTACTTC.